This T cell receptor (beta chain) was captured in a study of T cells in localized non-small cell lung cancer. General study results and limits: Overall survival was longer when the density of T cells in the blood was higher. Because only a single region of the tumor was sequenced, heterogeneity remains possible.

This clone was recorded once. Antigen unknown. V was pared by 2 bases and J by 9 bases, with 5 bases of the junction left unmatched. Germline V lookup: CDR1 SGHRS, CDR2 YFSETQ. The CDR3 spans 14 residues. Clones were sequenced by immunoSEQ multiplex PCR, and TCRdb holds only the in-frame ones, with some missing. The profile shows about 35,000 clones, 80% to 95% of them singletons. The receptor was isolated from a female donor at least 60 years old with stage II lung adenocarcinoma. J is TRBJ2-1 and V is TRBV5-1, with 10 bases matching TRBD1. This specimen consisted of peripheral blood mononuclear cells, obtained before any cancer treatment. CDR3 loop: CASSFPDRGGEQFF. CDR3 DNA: TGCGCCAGCAGCTTCCCGGACAGGGGGGGTGAGCAGTTCTTC.